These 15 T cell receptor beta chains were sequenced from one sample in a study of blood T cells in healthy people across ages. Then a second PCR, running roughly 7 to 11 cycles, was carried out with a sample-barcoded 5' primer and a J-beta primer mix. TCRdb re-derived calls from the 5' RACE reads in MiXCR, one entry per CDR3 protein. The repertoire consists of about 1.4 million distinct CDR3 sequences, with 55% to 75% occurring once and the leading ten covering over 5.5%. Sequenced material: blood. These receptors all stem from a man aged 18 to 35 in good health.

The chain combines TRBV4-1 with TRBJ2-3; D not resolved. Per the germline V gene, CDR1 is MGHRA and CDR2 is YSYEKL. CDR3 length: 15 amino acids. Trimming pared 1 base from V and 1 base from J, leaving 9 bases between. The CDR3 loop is CASSQGVRRTDTQYF. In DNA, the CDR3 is TGCGCCAGCAGCCAAGGGGTACGACGCACAGATACGCAGTATTTT.

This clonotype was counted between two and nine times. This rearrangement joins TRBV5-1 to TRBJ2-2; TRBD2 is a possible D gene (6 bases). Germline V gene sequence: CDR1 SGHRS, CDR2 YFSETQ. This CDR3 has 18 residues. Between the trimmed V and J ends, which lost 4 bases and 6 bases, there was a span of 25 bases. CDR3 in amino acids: CASSPSFRPSGVAGELFF. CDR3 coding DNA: TGCGCCAGCAGCCCATCCTTTCGACCATCGGGGGTTGCCGGGGAGCTGTTTTTT.

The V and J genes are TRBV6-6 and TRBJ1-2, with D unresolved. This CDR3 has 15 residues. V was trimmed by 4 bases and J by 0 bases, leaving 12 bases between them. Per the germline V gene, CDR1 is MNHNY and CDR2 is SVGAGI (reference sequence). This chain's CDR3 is CASSWGMTSNYGYTF. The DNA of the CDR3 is TGTGCCAGCAGTTGGGGAATGACTTCTAACTATGGCTACACCTTC.

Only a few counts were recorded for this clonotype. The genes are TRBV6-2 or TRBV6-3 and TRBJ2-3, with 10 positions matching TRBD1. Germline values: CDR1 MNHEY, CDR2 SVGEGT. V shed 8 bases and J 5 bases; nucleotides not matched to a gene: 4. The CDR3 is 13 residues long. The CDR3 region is CASARTGGDTQYF. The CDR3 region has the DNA TGTGCCAGCGCGAGGACAGGGGGAGATACGCAGTATTTT.

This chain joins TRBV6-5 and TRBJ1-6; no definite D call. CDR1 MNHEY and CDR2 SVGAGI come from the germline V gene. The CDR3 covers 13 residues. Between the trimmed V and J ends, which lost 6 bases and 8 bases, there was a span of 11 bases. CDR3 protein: CASSGRMDSPLHF. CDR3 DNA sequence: TGTGCCAGCAGCGGGAGAATGGATTCACCCCTCCACTTT.

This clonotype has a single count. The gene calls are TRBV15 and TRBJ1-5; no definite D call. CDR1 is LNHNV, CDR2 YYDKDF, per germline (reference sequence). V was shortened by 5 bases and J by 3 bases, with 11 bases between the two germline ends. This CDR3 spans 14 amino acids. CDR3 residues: CATSGGLINQPQHF. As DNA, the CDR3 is TGTGCCACCAGCGGAGGACTGATCAATCAGCCCCAGCATTTT.

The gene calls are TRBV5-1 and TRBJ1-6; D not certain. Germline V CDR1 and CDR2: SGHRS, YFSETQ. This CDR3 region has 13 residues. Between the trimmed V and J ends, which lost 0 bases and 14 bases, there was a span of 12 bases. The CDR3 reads CASSLARDQALHF. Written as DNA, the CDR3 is TGCGCCAGCAGCTTGGCCCGCGATCAGGCCCTCCACTTT.

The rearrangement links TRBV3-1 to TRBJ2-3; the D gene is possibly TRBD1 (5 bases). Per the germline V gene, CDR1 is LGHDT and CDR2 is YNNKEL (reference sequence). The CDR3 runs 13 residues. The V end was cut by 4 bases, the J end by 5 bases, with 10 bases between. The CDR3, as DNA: TGTGCCAGCAGCCCAAGACAGAAAGATACGCAGTATTTT. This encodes CASSPRQKDTQYF.

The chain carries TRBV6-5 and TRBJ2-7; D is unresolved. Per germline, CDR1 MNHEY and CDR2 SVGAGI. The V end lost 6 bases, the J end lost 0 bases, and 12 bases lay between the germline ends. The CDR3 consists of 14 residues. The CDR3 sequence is CASSHIDNSYEQYF. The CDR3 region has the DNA TGTGCCAGCAGCCATATTGACAACTCCTACGAGCAGTACTTC.

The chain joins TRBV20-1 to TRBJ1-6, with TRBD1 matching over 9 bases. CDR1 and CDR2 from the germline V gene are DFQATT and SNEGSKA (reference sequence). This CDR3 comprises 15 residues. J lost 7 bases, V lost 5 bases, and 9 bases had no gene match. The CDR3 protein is CSASYLGQGNSPLHF. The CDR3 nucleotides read TGCAGTGCTTCCTACCTCGGACAGGGGAATTCACCCCTCCACTTT.

The CDR3 DNA follows: TGTGCCAGCAGTCACAACACCGGGAAAATTGGGGAAAAACTGTTTTTT. This gives the protein CASSHNTGKIGEKLFF. This chain connects TRBV7-9 to TRBJ1-4; no firm D call. Per the germline V gene, CDR1 is SEHNR and CDR2 is FQNEAQ (reference sequence). V lost 6 bases to trimming and J lost 8 bases, with 22 bases between them. The CDR3 spans 16 residues.

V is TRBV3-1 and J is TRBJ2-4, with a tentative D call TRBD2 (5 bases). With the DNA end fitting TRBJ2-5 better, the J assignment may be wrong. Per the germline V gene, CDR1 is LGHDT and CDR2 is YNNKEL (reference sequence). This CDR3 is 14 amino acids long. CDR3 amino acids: CASSPGSRKETQYF. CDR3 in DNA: TGTGCCAGCAGCCCTGGGAGCAGGAAAGAGACCCAGTACTTC.

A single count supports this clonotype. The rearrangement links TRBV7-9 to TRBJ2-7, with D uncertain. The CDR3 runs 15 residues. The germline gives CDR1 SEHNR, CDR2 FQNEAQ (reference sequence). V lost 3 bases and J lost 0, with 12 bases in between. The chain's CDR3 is CASSLTVASSYEQYF. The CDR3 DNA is TGTGCCAGCAGCTTGACGGTGGCAAGCTCCTACGAGCAGTACTTC.

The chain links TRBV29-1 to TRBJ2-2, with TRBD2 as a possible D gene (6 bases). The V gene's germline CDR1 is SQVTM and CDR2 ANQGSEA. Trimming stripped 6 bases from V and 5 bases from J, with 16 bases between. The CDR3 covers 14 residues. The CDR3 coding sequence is TGCAGCGTCCGCCGGGACTCTACTACCGGGGAGCTGTTTTTT. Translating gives CSVRRDSTTGELFF.

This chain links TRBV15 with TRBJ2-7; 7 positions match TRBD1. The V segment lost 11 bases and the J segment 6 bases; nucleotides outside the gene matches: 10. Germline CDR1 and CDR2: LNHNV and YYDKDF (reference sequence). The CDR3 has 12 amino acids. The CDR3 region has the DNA TGTGCCGTCCGGACAGGTCCACTCGAGCAGTACTTC. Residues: CAVRTGPLEQYF.